The TCR beta chain described here comes from a study of cytomegalovirus exposure and HLA in healthy donors. The PCR contained 60 Vbeta and 13 Jbeta primers. TCRdb's table, derived via immunoSEQ multiplex PCR, lists solely in-frame clones and lacks some. Of 99,000 or so clones listed, about three quarters are singletons. The table lists this clone with a few counts. V was clipped by 2 bases and J by 5 bases; unmatched bases: 5. The CDR3 is made up of 14 amino acids. The V gene's germline CDR1 is GTSNPN and CDR2 SVGIG (reference sequence). The source of this sequence is a young woman in good health and CMV-seropositive. The sequencing input was PBMCs. The V gene is TRBV30, the J gene TRBJ2-3; 9 nucleotides align to TRBD2. CDR3 sequence (DNA): TGTGCCTGGAGTTGGCGGGAGGGGGGAGATACGCAGTATTTT. This gives the protein CAWSWREGGDTQYF.